These T cell receptor beta chains were read from a single sample in a study of CD8 T cells in Susac syndrome. Each CDR3 protein is one row after TCRdb ran MiXCR on the immunoSEQ multiplex PCR reads. The profile covers some 260,000 distinct CDR3 sequences, with approximately 81% appearing a single time and over 0.09% taken by the ten largest. Sequences were obtained from CD8+ T cells from PBMCs. Every receptor here comes from a human donor with multiple sclerosis. The CDR3 runs from the conserved cysteine through the conserved F or W. A D gene is named only where the DNA matches it firmly. Some rows have no size entry. The others give once, few or many, or a class for an expanded clone.

j_call: TRBJ1-4
d_call: .
v_call: TRBV6-5
clone_size: .
cdr3_aa: CASSSGPATNEKLFF
cdr3_nt: TGTGCCAGCAGTTCAGGGCCTGCAACTAATGAAAAACTGTTTTTT

j_call: TRBJ2-2
d_call: TRBD2
v_call: TRBV30
clone_size: .
cdr3_aa: CAWTPLAVNTGELFF
cdr3_nt: TGTGCCTGGACTCCCCTAGCGGTGAACACCGGGGAGCTGTTTTTT

j_call: TRBJ1-2
d_call: .
v_call: TRBV28
clone_size: .
cdr3_aa: CASSVSDGYTF
cdr3_nt: TGTGCCAGCTCGGTATCGGATGGCTACACCTTC

j_call: TRBJ2-7
d_call: .
v_call: TRBV9
clone_size: once
cdr3_aa: CASSPWAEAHYEQYF
cdr3_nt: TGTGCCAGCAGCCCATGGGCGGAGGCCCACTACGAGCAGTACTTC

j_call: TRBJ1-1
d_call: .
v_call: TRBV15
clone_size: .
cdr3_aa: CATSSPRLPEAFF
cdr3_nt: TGTGCCACCAGCTCCCCCAGACTGCCTGAAGCTTTCTTT

j_call: TRBJ1-6
d_call: TRBD1
v_call: TRBV25-1
clone_size: once
cdr3_aa: CASRDRGAHSPLHF
cdr3_nt: TGTGCCAGCAGGGACAGGGGAGCACATTCACCCCTCCACTTT

j_call: TRBJ2-7
d_call: .
v_call: TRBV27
clone_size: .
cdr3_aa: CASSHGTPGHEQYF
cdr3_nt: TGTGCCAGCAGCCACGGGACCCCGGGGCACGAGCAGTACTTC

j_call: TRBJ1-5
d_call: TRBD1
v_call: TRBV18
clone_size: .
cdr3_aa: CASSPGQGVGNQPQHF
cdr3_nt: TGTGCCAGCTCACCAGGACAGGGGGTAGGCAATCAGCCCCAGCATTTT

j_call: TRBJ2-7
d_call: TRBD1
v_call: TRBV7-9
clone_size: .
cdr3_aa: CASSLIGQGGGYEQYF
cdr3_nt: TGTGCCAGCAGCTTAATCGGACAGGGAGGAGGTTACGAGCAGTACTTC

j_call: TRBJ1-1
d_call: .
v_call: TRBV13
clone_size: .
cdr3_aa: CASGTIGTEAFF
cdr3_nt: TGTGCCAGCGGAACCATTGGGACTGAAGCTTTCTTT

j_call: TRBJ2-7
d_call: TRBD1
v_call: TRBV7-9
clone_size: few
cdr3_aa: CASSLAQGASYEQYF
cdr3_nt: TGTGCCAGCAGCTTAGCGCAGGGGGCTTCCTACGAGCAGTACTTC

j_call: TRBJ2-6
d_call: .
v_call: TRBV9
clone_size: .
cdr3_aa: CASSFPTGPESGANVLTF
cdr3_nt: TGTGCCAGCAGCTTCCCGACAGGTCCAGAGTCTGGGGCCAACGTCCTGACTTTC

j_call: TRBJ1-2
d_call: .
v_call: TRBV7-9
clone_size: .
cdr3_aa: CASSLAGTGREDTF
cdr3_nt: TGTGCCAGCAGCTTAGCGGGAACAGGGAGGGAGGACACCTTC

j_call: TRBJ1-2
d_call: .
v_call: TRBV2
clone_size: .
cdr3_aa: CASRPGGGYTF
cdr3_nt: TGTGCCAGCAGACCCGGGGGAGGCTACACCTTC

j_call: TRBJ2-1
d_call: .
v_call: TRBV3-1
clone_size: .
cdr3_aa: CASSLPPSVDNEQFF
cdr3_nt: TGTGCCAGCAGCCTTCCCCCTAGCGTAGACAATGAGCAGTTCTTC

j_call: TRBJ1-2
d_call: .
v_call: TRBV18
clone_size: .
cdr3_aa: CASSNTGRANYGYTF
cdr3_nt: TGTGCCAGCTCGAACACTGGGCGGGCGAACTATGGCTACACCTTC

j_call: TRBJ2-1
d_call: TRBD1
v_call: TRBV28
clone_size: once
cdr3_aa: CASQGARVEQFF
cdr3_nt: TGTGCCAGTCAGGGGGCTAGGGTGGAGCAGTTCTTC

j_call: TRBJ2-3
d_call: .
v_call: TRBV6-2/TRBV6-3
clone_size: once
cdr3_aa: CASSYMSRADTQYF
cdr3_nt: TGTGCCAGCAGTTACATGAGTCGGGCAGATACGCAGTATTTT

j_call: TRBJ1-5
d_call: .
v_call: TRBV6-5
clone_size: .
cdr3_aa: CASSYSAGVSNQPQHF
cdr3_nt: TGTGCCAGCAGTTACTCGGCAGGGGTCAGCAATCAGCCCCAGCATTTT

j_call: TRBJ2-7
d_call: .
v_call: TRBV29-1
clone_size: .
cdr3_aa: CSVENAGSSYEQYF
cdr3_nt: TGCAGCGTTGAAAACGCCGGAAGCTCCTACGAGCAGTACTTC

j_call: TRBJ2-7
d_call: .
v_call: TRBV4-2
clone_size: once
cdr3_aa: CASSQDLDSAYEQYF
cdr3_nt: TGTGCCAGCAGCCAAGATCTCGATTCCGCCTACGAGCAGTACTTC

j_call: TRBJ2-7
d_call: .
v_call: TRBV5-1
clone_size: .
cdr3_aa: CASSTPAGPSPYYEQYF
cdr3_nt: TGCGCCAGCAGCACCCCCGCCGGGCCCTCCCCCTACTACGAGCAGTACTTC

j_call: TRBJ1-5
d_call: .
v_call: TRBV27
clone_size: .
cdr3_aa: CASSLVGVLEPQHF
cdr3_nt: TGTGCCAGCAGTTTAGTTGGGGTTCTGGAGCCCCAGCATTTT